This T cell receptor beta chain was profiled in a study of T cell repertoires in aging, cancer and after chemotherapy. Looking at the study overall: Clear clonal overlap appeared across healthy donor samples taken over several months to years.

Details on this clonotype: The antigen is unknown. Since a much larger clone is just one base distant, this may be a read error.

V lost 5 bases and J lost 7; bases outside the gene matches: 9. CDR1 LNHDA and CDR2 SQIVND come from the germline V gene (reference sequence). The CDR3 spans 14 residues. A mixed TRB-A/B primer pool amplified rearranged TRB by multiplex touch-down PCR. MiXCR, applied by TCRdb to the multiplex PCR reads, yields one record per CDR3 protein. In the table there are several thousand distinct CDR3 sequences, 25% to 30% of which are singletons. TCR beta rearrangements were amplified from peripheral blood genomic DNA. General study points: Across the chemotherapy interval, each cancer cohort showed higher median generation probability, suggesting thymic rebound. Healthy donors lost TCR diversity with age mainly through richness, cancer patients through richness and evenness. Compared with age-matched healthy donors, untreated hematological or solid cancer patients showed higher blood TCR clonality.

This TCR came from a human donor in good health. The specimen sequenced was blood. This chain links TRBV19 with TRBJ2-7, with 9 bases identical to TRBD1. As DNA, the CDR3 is TGTGCCAGTAGTGGGACAGGGCCCAAGGGGGAGCAGTACTTC. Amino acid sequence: CASSGTGPKGEQYF. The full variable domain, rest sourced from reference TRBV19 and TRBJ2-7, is DGGITQSPKYLFRKEGQNVTLSCEQNLNHDAMYWYRQDPGQGLRLIYYSQIVNDFQKGDIAEGYSVSREKKESFPLTVTSAQKNPTAFYLCASSGTGPKGEQYFGPGTRLTVT.